This TCR beta chain comes out of a study of blood T cells in healthy people across ages. This CDR3 is built from 13 residues. From germline, CDR1 is LGHDT and CDR2 YNNKEL (reference sequence). Between the trimmed V and J ends, which lost 2 bases and 4 bases, there was a span of 8 bases. A second PCR, run for roughly 7 to 12 cycles, used a sample-barcoded 5' primer plus a J-beta primer mix. TCRdb re-derived calls from the 5' RACE reads in MiXCR, one entry per CDR3 protein. The table has over 500,000 distinct CDR3 sequences, roughly a quarter seen once. These same records also appear under a second study, on T cells of mothers and their children.

The sequenced sample was blood. This receptor was obtained from a boy between 2 and 15 years old in good health. V gene TRBV3-1 combines with J gene TRBJ1-2, with D perhaps matching TRBD1 (5 bases). The CDR3 nucleotides read TGTGCCAGCAGCCAAACAGGAGTCTATGGCTACACCTTC. It is translated as CASSQTGVYGYTF. Together with reference TRBV3-1 and TRBJ1-2, the CDR3 gives the full variable domain: DTAVSQTPKYLVTQMGNDKSIKCEQNLGHDTMYWYKQDSKKFLKIMFSYNNKELIINETVPNRFSPKSPDKAHLNLHINSLELGDSAVYFCASSQTGVYGYTFGSGTRLTVV.